The clone carrying this TCR beta chain was observed a few times. The antigen is undetermined. Trimming pared 2 bases from V and 4 bases from J, leaving 10 bases between. CDR3 length: 14 amino acids. CDR1 is SGHNT and CDR2 is YYREEE in the germline V gene (reference sequence). The data were obtained in a study of cytomegalovirus exposure and HLA in healthy donors. Researchers ran the PCR with 60 Vbeta and 13 Jbeta primers. The data were produced by immunoSEQ multiplex PCR, yet TCRdb's version contains in-frame clones alone and is incomplete. The sample holds around 120,000 clones, 55% to 75% seen once. Study results and limitations: Accurate predictions that matched the HLA-A and HLA-B alleles of most subjects were reportedly made from TCR beta sequences. Association of a missense DCLRE1C variant with TCR beta V- and J-gene trimming was reported in a later analysis.

The source material was PBMCs. The sequence was collected from a man aged 30 to 45 in good health and CMV-seropositive. The gene calls are TRBV5-4 and TRBJ1-5; tentatively, D is TRBD1 (6 bases). CDR3 bases: TGTGCCAGCAGCTTTGGGGGGGCGAATCAGCCCCAGCATTTT. Translating it yields CASSFGGANQPQHF.